Each of the 9 T cell receptor beta chains below was sequenced from the same sample in a study of cytomegalovirus exposure and HLA in healthy donors. Primers for the PCR totalled 60 Vbeta and 13 Jbeta. The repertoire was sequenced with immunoSEQ multiplex PCR; TCRdb's copy has only in-frame clones and lacks some. The sample lists 90,000 to 130,000 clones, over 60% seen once, with about 2.7% in the top ten. The sequencing sample was made of PBMCs. Every receptor here comes from a woman between 18 and 29 years old in good health and CMV-seropositive.

The rearrangement uses TRBV5-1 and TRBJ2-3; maybe TRBD2 (5 bases). Trimming took off 3 bases at V and 0 bases at J, with 17 bases between the two ends. Germline loops: CDR1 SGHRS, CDR2 YFSETQ. The CDR3 contains 17 residues. The CDR3 sequence is CASSSNSLVLSTDTQYF. CDR3 coding DNA: TGCGCCAGCAGCTCGAACTCACTAGTATTAAGCACAGATACGCAGTATTTT.

The rearrangement uses TRBV6-4 and TRBJ1-5; TRBD1 agrees at 10 bases. The CDR3 spans 14 residues. Germline CDR1 MRHNA, CDR2 SNTAGT. J gave up 7 bases and V 4 bases, and 4 bases lay outside the gene matches. The CDR3: CASSVDRGQQPQHF. CDR3 bases: TGTGCCAGCAGTGTCGACAGGGGGCAACAGCCCCAGCATTTT.

The chain is built from TRBV5-1 and TRBJ2-7; possible D gene TRBD1, 6 bases. The CDR3 covers 14 residues. The V and J ends lost 5 bases and 0 bases respectively, with 12 bases between them. Germline-derived CDR1 and CDR2 are SGHRS and YFSETQ. CDR3 sequence reads: CASRPGQFSYEQYF. The CDR3 coding sequence is TGCGCCAGCAGGCCAGGACAGTTCTCCTACGAGCAGTACTTC.

The chain joins TRBV5-4 to TRBJ1-3; the D is unclear. CDR3 length: 14 amino acids. Trimming shortened V by 0 bases and J by 2 bases, and 6 bases separated the two germline ends. The V gene's germline CDR1 is SGHNT and CDR2 YYREEE (reference sequence). The CDR3 is CASSLGGAGNTIYF. In DNA, the CDR3 is TGTGCCAGCAGCTTGGGAGGTGCTGGAAACACCATATATTTT.

The V call is TRBV6-1, the J call TRBJ1-5, with a tentative D call TRBD1 (5 bases). CDR1 MNHNS and CDR2 SASEGT come from the germline V gene. The CDR3 covers 14 residues. With 4 bases removed from V and 5 bases from J, the gap between germline ends came to 12 bases. The CDR3 sequence is CASSGQLLDQPQHF. CDR3 in DNA: TGTGCCAGCAGTGGACAGCTATTAGATCAGCCCCAGCATTTT.

The rearrangement joins TRBV6-1 to TRBJ2-7; 9 nucleotides line up with TRBD2. The CDR3 covers 17 residues. Germline V gives CDR1 MNHNS, CDR2 SASEGT. V gave up 4 bases and J gave up 0 bases; unmatched junction bases: 10. CDR3 residues: CASSVLRREGRSYEQYF. In DNA form, the CDR3 reads TGTGCCAGCAGTGTCTTACGGCGGGAGGGCCGCTCCTACGAGCAGTACTTC.

This CDR3 is CASRDTGQGTEAFF. CDR3 bases: TGTGCCAGCAGAGATACGGGACAGGGGACTGAAGCTTTCTTT. This rearrangement joins TRBV2 to TRBJ1-1, with TRBD1 matching over 10 bases. Germline V gene sequence: CDR1 SNHLY, CDR2 FYNNEI. This CDR3 has 14 amino acids. With V trimmed by 6 bases and J by 5 bases, 6 bases remained unmatched.

V is TRBV6-1 and J is TRBJ2-3; D gene ambiguous. V was shortened by 11 bases and J by 3 bases, with 12 bases between the two germline ends. Per germline, CDR1 MNHNS and CDR2 SASEGT. The CDR3 is 12 residues long. CDR3 region: CAASGWTDTQYF. The CDR3 DNA sequence: TGTGCCGCCTCCGGGTGGACAGATACGCAGTATTTT.

This rearrangement joins TRBV28 to TRBJ1-1; no clear D gene. V lost 5 bases, J lost 4 bases, and 14 bases lay in between. From germline, CDR1 is MDHEN and CDR2 SYDVKM. This CDR3 is 14 amino acids long. CDR3 protein: CASSPVWASTEAFF. DNA for the CDR3: TGTGCCAGCAGTCCCGTGTGGGCGTCCACTGAAGCTTTCTTT.